The TCR beta chain under discussion was sequenced for a study of OX40 agonist ivuxolimab in advanced cancers. The overall study: Males comprised 82.7% of the group, whose mean age was about 62 years (range roughly 20 to 90). General study results and limits: More expanded clones were seen, on average, in CD8+ T cells than in CD4+.

Unmatched junction bases numbered 4, after V lost 1 base and J lost 5 bases. Germline loops: CDR1 MGHRA, CDR2 YSYEKL. This CDR3 spans 14 amino acids. Note on this clone: The antigen is undetermined.

Autoimmune disease history or systemic immunosuppression led to patients being barred. Assay: immunoSEQ multiplex PCR; the TCRdb copy retains only in-frame clones and omits some. The data show 65,000 to 90,000 clones, around 90% seen once. The V and J genes are TRBV4-1 and TRBJ2-7; 8 nucleotides line up with TRBD2. This TCR came from an adult with an advanced solid tumor such as melanoma, head and neck, liver or kidney cancer. This specimen consisted of CD4+ or CD8+ T cells sorted from blood, obtained in a trial of the OX40 agonist ivuxolimab. The CDR3 spells CASSQVQREHEQYF. CDR3 DNA sequence: TGCGCCAGCAGCCAAGTTCAGCGGGAGCACGAGCAGTACTTC.